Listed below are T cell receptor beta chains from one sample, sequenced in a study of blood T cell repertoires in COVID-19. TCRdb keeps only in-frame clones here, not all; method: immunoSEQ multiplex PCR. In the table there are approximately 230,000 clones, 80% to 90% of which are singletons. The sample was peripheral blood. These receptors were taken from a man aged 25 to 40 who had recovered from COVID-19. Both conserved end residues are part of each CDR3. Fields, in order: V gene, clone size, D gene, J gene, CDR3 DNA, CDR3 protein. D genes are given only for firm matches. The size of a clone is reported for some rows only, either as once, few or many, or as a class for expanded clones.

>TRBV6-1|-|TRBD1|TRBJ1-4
TGTGCCAGCAGTGGATCGCGACAGGGGGGAGGCGAAAAACTGTTTTTT
CASSGSRQGGGEKLFF
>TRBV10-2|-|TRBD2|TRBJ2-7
TGCGCCAGCAGTGAGGGGGGGGATCCAGTACGGTGGGAGCAGTACTTC
CASSEGGDPVRWEQYF
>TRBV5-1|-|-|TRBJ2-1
TGCGCCAGCAGCCTGCCAGGATCCTACAATGAGCAGTTCTTC
CASSLPGSYNEQFF
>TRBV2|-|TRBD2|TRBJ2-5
TGTGCCAGCAGGACTCCGGGACTAGCGGGGGGGCAAGAGACCCAGTACTTC
CASRTPGLAGGQETQYF
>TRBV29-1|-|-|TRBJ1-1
TGCAGCGTCTTAACTCGGAACACTGAAGCTTTCTTT
CSVLTRNTEAFF
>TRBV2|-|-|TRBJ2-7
TGTGCCAGCAAAGCCGCGTACGCCTACGAGCAGTACTTC
CASKAAYAYEQYF
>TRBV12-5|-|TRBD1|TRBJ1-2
TGTGCTAGTGGTTCCAAAAGGACAGGGGACGATGGCTACACCTTC
CASGSKRTGDDGYTF
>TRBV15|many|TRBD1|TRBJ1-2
TGTGCCACCAGGGTTAACAGGGGGCTCTCCTATGGCTACACCTTC
CATRVNRGLSYGYTF
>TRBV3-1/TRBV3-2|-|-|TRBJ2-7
TGTGCCAGCAGTCATGGACACTTCTACGAGCAGTACTTC
CASSHGHFYEQYF
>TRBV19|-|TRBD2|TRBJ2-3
TGTGCCAGTAGTATCGGCAAGCGGGGGAGCACAGATACGCAGTATTTT
CASSIGKRGSTDTQYF
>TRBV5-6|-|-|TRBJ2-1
TGTGCCAGCAGCTTAGGGGCGCTCTCCTACAATGAGCAGTTCTTC
CASSLGALSYNEQFF
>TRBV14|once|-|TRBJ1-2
TGTGCCAGCAGCCAAGACTGGTCAGGGCCTGGTGGTGGCTACACCTTC
CASSQDWSGPGGGYTF
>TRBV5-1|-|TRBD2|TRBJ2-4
TGCGCCAGCAGCTTAGCTAGCGGGGCCCTAGCCAAAAACATTCAGTACTTC
CASSLASGALAKNIQYF
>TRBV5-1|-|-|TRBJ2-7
TGCGCCAGCAGCTTGGTGCAGGTGGACTACGAGCAGTACTTC
CASSLVQVDYEQYF
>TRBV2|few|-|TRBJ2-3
TGTGCCAGCAGTGTGACAGACACAGATACGCAGTATTTT
CASSVTDTDTQYF
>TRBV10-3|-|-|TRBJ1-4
TGTGCCATCAGTGAGGGGTCAGGGTCTAATGAAAAACTGTTTTTT
CAISEGSGSNEKLFF